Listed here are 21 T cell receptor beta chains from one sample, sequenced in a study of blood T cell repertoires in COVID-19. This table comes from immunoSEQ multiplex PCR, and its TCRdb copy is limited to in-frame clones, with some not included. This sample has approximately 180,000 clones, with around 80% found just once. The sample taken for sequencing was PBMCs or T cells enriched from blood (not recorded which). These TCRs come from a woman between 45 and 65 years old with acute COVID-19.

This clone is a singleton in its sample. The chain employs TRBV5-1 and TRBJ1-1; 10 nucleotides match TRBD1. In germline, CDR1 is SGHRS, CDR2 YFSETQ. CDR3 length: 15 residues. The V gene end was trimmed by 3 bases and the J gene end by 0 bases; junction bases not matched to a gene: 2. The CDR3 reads CASSSGQGVNTEAFF. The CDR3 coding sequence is TGCGCCAGCAGCTCTGGACAGGGGGTGAACACTGAAGCTTTCTTT.

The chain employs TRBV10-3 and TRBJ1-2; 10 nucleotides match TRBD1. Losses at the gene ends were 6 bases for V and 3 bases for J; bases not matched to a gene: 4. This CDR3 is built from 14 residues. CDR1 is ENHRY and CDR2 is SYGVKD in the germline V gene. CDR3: CAIRSGTGDYGYTF. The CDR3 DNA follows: TGTGCCATCAGATCCGGGACAGGGGACTATGGCTACACCTTC.

The DNA of the CDR3 is TGCGCCAGCAGGGCAGGGGGAAACACCATATATTTT. Amino acids: CASRAGGNTIYF. The chain uses TRBV10-2 and TRBJ1-3, with D maybe TRBD1 (5 bases). CDR1 WSHSY and CDR2 SAAADI come from the germline V gene. V was cut by 6 bases and J by 4 bases, with 7 bases left in between. This CDR3 has 12 amino acids.

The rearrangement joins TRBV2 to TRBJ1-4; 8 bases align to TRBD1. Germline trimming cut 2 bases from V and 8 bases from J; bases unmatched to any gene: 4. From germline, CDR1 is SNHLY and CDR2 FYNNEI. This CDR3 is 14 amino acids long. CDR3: CASSERTGKEKLFF. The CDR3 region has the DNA TGTGCCAGCAGTGAAAGGACAGGGAAAGAAAAACTGTTTTTT.

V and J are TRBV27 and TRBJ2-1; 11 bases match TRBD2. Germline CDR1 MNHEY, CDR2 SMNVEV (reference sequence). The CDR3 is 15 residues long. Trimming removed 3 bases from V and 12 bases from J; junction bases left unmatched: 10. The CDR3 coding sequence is TGTGCCAGCAGTTTCCCTAGCGGGGGGCCGGCGAGGCAGTTCTTC. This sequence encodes CASSFPSGGPARQFF.

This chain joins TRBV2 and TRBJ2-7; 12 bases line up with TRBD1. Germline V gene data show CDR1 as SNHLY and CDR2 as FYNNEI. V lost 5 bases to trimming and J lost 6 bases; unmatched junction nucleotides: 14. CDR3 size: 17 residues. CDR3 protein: CASSNPGQGAFSGEQYV. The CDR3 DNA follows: TGTGCCAGCAGTAACCCGGGACAGGGGGCGTTTAGTGGCGAGCAGTACGTC.

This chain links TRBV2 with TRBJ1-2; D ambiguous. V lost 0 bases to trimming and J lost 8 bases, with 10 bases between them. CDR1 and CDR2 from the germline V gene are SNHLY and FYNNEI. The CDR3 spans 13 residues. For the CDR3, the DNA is TGTGCCAGCAGTGAAGCAAACGGCGGAGGCTACACCTTC. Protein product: CASSEANGGGYTF.

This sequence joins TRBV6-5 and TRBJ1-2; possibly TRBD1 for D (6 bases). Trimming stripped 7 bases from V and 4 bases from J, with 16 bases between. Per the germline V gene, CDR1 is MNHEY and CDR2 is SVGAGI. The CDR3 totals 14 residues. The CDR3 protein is CASKGGRWGYGYTF. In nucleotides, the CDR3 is TGTGCCAGCAAGGGGGGGCGCTGGGGCTATGGCTACACCTTC.

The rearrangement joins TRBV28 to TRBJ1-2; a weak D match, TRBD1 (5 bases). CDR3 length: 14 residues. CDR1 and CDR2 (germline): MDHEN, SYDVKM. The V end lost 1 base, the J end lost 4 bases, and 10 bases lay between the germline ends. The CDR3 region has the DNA TGTGCCAGCAGTTTATCCCGACAGTTCTATGGCTACACCTTC. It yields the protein CASSLSRQFYGYTF.

CDR3 nucleotides: TGTGCCAGCAGCACCAGAGCCTCGGGGAACACTGAAGCTTTCTTT. This encodes CASSTRASGNTEAFF. This rearrangement joins TRBV5-6 to TRBJ1-1, with no clear D. CDR3 length: 15 amino acids. Trimming removed 4 bases at V and 1 base at J, with 14 bases between. Germline CDR1 reads SGHDT; CDR2 reads YYEEEE.

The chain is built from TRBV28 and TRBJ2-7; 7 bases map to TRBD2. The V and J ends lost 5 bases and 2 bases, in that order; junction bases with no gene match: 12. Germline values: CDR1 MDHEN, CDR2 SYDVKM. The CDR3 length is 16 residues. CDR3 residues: CASSLSGAGRAYEQYV. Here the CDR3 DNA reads TGTGCCAGCAGTCTCTCTGGGGCAGGGAGGGCCTACGAGCAGTACGTC.

CDR3 sequence: CASSSQDSNQPQHF. In DNA, the CDR3 is TGTGCCAGCAGTTCACAGGATAGCAATCAGCCCCAGCATTTT. V and J are TRBV6-2 or TRBV6-3 and TRBJ1-5, with D possibly being TRBD1 (5 bases). The CDR3 totals 14 residues. Per the germline V gene, CDR1 is MNHEY and CDR2 is SVGEGT. Trimming cost V 4 bases and J 0 bases, with 7 bases left between them.

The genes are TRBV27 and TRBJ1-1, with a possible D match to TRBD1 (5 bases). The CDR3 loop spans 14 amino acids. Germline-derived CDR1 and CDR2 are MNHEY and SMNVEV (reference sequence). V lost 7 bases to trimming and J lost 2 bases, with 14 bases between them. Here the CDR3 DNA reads TGTGCCAGCATTAGCTGGGGCCGCAACACTGAAGCTTTCTTT. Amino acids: CASISWGRNTEAFF.

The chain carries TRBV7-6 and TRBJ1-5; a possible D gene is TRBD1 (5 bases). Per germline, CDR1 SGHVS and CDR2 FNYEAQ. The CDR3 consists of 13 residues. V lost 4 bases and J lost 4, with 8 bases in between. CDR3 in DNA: TGTGCCAGCAGCTCCAGGGTGAATCAGCCCCAGCATTTT. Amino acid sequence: CASSSRVNQPQHF.

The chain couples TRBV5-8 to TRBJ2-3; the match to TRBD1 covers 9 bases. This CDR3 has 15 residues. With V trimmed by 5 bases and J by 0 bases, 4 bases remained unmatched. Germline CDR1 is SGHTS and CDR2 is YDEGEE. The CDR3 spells CASSHRGQSTDTQYF. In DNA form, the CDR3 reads TGTGCCAGCAGTCACAGGGGGCAGAGCACAGATACGCAGTATTTT.

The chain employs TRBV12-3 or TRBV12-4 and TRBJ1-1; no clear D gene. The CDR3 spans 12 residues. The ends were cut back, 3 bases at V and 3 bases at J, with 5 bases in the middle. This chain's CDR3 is CASSLRDTEAFF. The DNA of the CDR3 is TGTGCCAGCAGTTTGAGGGACACTGAAGCTTTCTTT.

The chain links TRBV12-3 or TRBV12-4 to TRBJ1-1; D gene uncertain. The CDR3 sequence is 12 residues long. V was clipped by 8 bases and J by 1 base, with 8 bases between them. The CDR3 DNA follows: TGTGCCAGCTCGAACTCGAACACTGAAGCTTTCTTT. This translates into CASSNSNTEAFF.

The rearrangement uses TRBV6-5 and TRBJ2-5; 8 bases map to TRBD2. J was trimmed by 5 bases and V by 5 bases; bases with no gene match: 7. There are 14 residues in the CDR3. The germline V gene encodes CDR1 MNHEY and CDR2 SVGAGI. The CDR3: CASSTGGPGETQYF. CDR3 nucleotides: TGTGCCAGCAGTACGGGGGGGCCTGGGGAGACCCAGTACTTC.

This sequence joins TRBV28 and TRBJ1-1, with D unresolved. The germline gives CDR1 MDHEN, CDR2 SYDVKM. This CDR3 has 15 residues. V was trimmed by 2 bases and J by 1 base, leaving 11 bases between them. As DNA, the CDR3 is TGTGCCAGCAGTTTACTCGAGGGCGCGAACACTGAAGCTTTCTTT. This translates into CASSLLEGANTEAFF.

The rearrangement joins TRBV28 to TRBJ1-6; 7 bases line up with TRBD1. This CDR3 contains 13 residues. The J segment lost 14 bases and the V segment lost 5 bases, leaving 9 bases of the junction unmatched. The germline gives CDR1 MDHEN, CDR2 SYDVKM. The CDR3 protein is CASSNQGEKSLHF. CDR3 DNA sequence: TGTGCCAGCAGTAATCAGGGGGAGAAATCCCTCCACTTT.

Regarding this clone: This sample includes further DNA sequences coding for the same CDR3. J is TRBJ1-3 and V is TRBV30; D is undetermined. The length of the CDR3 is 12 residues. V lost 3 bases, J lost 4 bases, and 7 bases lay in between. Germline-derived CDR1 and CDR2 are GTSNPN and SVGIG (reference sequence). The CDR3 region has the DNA TGTGCCTGGAGCCCAGGAGGAAACACCATATATTTT. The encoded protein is CAWSPGGNTIYF.